Listed below are T cell receptor beta chains from one sample, sequenced in a study of CD8 T cells in Susac syndrome. TCRdb processed the immunoSEQ multiplex PCR reads anew with MiXCR; each CDR3 protein has one entry. The data show 200,000 or so distinct CDR3 sequences, with over 90% seen just once and 0.093% held by the top ten. Sequencing input: CD4+ T cells from PBMCs. The receptors come from a human donor with multiple sclerosis. Both conserved end residues are part of each CDR3. Fields, in order: D gene, J gene, clone size, V gene, CDR3 protein, CDR3 DNA. D genes are given only for firm matches. Rows give clone size only sometimes, using once, few, many, or a class for an expanded clone.

TRBD1 | TRBJ2-1 | NA | TRBV6-1 | CASTLRGSQGVGEQFF | TGTGCCAGCACCTTAAGGGGGTCACAGGGGGTTGGGGAGCAGTTCTTC
TRBD1 | TRBJ2-5 | NA | TRBV20-1 | CSASASRPRGETQYF | TGCAGTGCTAGTGCCAGTCGCCCCAGGGGGGAGACCCAGTACTTC
TRBD1 | TRBJ2-7 | NA | TRBV5-6 | CASSSRDRDPYEQYF | TGTGCCAGCAGCTCCCGGGACAGGGACCCCTACGAGCAGTACTTC
NA | TRBJ1-1 | NA | TRBV29-1 | CSVEGVQGAFF | TGCAGCGTTGAGGGGGTTCAGGGAGCTTTCTTT
NA | TRBJ2-1 | NA | TRBV11-2 | CASSLDRSNEQFF | TGTGCCAGCAGCTTAGACCGCAGCAATGAGCAGTTCTTC
NA | TRBJ1-1 | NA | TRBV4-2 | CASSQEVFGFSAEAFF | TGTGCCAGCAGCCAAGAAGTTTTCGGATTCTCGGCTGAAGCTTTCTTT
TRBD1 | TRBJ2-5 | NA | TRBV7-3 | CASSRSGQLETQYF | TGTGCCAGCAGCCGCTCGGGACAGCTAGAGACCCAGTACTTC
TRBD2 | TRBJ2-1 | NA | TRBV9 | CASSSGGYGYNEQFF | TGTGCCAGCAGCAGCGGGGGGTATGGCTACAATGAGCAGTTCTTC
TRBD1 | TRBJ1-1 | NA | TRBV3-1 | CASSQATGINEAFF | TGTGCCAGCAGCCAAGCGACAGGGATAAATGAAGCTTTCTTT
NA | TRBJ2-6 | NA | TRBV27 | CATSWGSGANVLTF | TGTGCCACCTCGTGGGGCTCTGGGGCCAACGTCCTGACTTTC
TRBD1 | TRBJ1-5 | NA | TRBV18 | CASSPGTDSNQPQHF | TGTGCCAGCTCACCTGGGACAGATAGCAATCAGCCCCAGCATTTT
NA | TRBJ2-6 | NA | TRBV23-1 | CASRRQVALSSRSGANVLTF | TGCGCCAGCAGAAGACAGGTAGCCCTCTCCTCACGCTCTGGGGCCAACGTCCTGACTTTC
NA | TRBJ1-2 | NA | TRBV20-1 | CSARDHGNGYTF | TGCAGTGCAAGGGACCACGGGAATGGCTACACCTTC
TRBD1 | TRBJ2-3 | NA | TRBV3-1 | CASSSYRDSRWAQYF | TGTGCCAGCAGCTCTTACCGGGACAGTCGATGGGCGCAGTATTTT
TRBD1 | TRBJ1-4 | NA | TRBV18 | CASSYQGDEKLFF | TGTGCCAGCTCATACCAGGGGGACGAAAAACTGTTTTTT
NA | TRBJ2-1 | once | TRBV20-1 | CSASEGGGVNEQFF | TGCAGTGCCTCCGAGGGTGGAGGCGTCAATGAGCAGTTCTTC
NA | TRBJ2-7 | NA | TRBV6-2/TRBV6-3 | CASKRPQRAEGQYF | TGTGCCAGCAAAAGGCCCCAGAGGGCCGAGGGGCAGTACTTC
NA | TRBJ2-1 | NA | TRBV4-1 | CASSQGSTAYNEQFF | TGCGCCAGCAGCCAAGGGTCTACAGCCTACAATGAGCAGTTCTTC
NA | TRBJ1-4 | NA | TRBV30 | CAWMQPEKLFF | TGTGCCTGGATGCAGCCCGAAAAACTGTTTTTT
NA | TRBJ2-6 | NA | TRBV19 | CASSSEPQGNGANVLTF | TGTGCCAGTAGTAGCGAACCTCAGGGGAATGGGGCCAACGTCCTGACTTTC
TRBD1 | TRBJ1-2 | NA | TRBV3-1 | CASSQGDRSYGYTF | TGTGCCAGCAGCCAAGGGGACAGATCCTATGGCTACACCTTC
NA | TRBJ1-3 | NA | TRBV30 | CAGGGGTIYF | TGTGCCGGAGGAGGTGGCACCATATATTTT
NA | TRBJ1-5 | NA | TRBV4-1 | CASSQGWNQPQHF | TGCGCCAGCAGCCAAGGGTGGAATCAGCCCCAGCATTTT
TRBD2 | TRBJ2-1 | NA | TRBV27 | CASSSLAGVSNEQFF | TGTGCCAGCAGTTCCCTAGCGGGAGTTAGCAATGAGCAGTTCTTC
NA | TRBJ1-2 | NA | TRBV6-6 | CASSDGTYLYGYTF | TGTGCCAGCAGTGACGGGACATATCTCTATGGCTACACCTTC
TRBD2 | TRBJ2-1 | NA | TRBV20-1 | CSGTSGGTEQFF | TGCAGCGGGACTAGCGGGGGGACTGAGCAGTTCTTC
TRBD2 | TRBJ2-1 | NA | TRBV19 | CASNPGLELPEQFF | TGTGCCAGTAACCCGGGACTAGAACTGCCTGAGCAGTTCTTC
NA | TRBJ1-1 | NA | TRBV6-5 | CASSYGGRAFF | TGTGCCAGCAGTTACGGGGGGCGAGCTTTCTTT
NA | TRBJ2-4 | NA | TRBV19 | CASSLDWENIQYF | TGTGCCAGTAGTCTGGACTGGGAAAACATTCAGTACTTC
NA | TRBJ1-5 | NA | TRBV30 | CAWSVAGHSNQPQHF | TGTGCCTGGAGTGTAGCAGGGCATAGCAATCAGCCCCAGCATTTT
NA | TRBJ2-1 | NA | TRBV12-3/TRBV12-4 | CASGRKLEGAYNEQFF | TGTGCCAGCGGTAGGAAACTGGAGGGGGCTTACAATGAGCAGTTCTTC
TRBD1 | TRBJ1-3 | NA | TRBV9 | CASSATGTGNTIYF | TGTGCCAGCAGCGCGACAGGGACTGGAAACACCATATATTTT
NA | TRBJ1-5 | NA | TRBV3-1 | CASSQGQISQPQHF | TGTGCCAGCAGCCAAGGACAGATTAGTCAGCCCCAGCATTTT